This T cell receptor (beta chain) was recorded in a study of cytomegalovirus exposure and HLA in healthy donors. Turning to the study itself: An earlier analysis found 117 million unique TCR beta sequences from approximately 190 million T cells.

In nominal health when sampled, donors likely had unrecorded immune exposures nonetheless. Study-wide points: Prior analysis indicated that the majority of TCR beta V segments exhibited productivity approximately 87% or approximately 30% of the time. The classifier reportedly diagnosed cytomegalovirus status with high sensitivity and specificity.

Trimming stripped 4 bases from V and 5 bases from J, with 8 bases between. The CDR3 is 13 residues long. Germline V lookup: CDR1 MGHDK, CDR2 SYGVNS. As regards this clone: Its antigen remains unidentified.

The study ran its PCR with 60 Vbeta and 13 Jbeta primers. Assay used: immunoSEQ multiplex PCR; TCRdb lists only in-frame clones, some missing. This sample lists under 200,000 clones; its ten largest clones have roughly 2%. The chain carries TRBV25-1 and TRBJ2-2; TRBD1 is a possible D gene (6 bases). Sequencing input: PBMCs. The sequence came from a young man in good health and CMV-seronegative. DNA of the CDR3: TGTGCCAGCAGTGTTACAGGGACCGGGGAGCTGTTTTTT. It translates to CASSVTGTGELFF.